This section outlines one T cell receptor beta chain sequence together with its context. The sample originates from a study of blood T cell repertoires in COVID-19. Background on the study: Whether acute or convalescent, the COVID-19 samples came from the United States, Italy and Spain. Nucleic acid was either cDNA or gDNA, and it came from T cells, B-cell-depleted T cells, or PBMCs.

CDR1 is LNHDA, CDR2 SQIVND, per germline (reference sequence). The V end was cut by 3 bases, the J end by 5 bases, with 14 bases between. The CDR3 length is 15 residues. Authors' data handling: Estimation of nucleated cell counts relied on the amplification of reference gene primers. Sequenced by immunoSEQ multiplex PCR; TCRdb stores in-frame clones only, minus some. V and J calls and clone size are as listed in that table; D and trimming were resolved from the DNA. In the table there are 110,000 to 150,000 clones, 65% to 90% of which are singletons. This receptor was taken from a man in his sixties with active or convalescent COVID-19. V and J are TRBV19 and TRBJ1-5, with D uncertain. The sequencing sample was made of peripheral blood. Here the CDR3 DNA reads TGTGCCAGTAGTATTTCACGGGGTCAAGATCAGCCCCAGCATTTT. Translating it yields CASSISRGQDQPQHF. Variable domain in full (rest from reference TRBV19 and TRBJ1-5): DGGITQSPKYLFRKEGQNVTLSCEQNLNHDAMYWYRQDPGQGLRLIYYSQIVNDFQKGDIAEGYSVSREKKESFPLTVTSAQKNPTAFYLCASSISRGQDQPQHFGDGTRLSIL.